This T cell receptor beta chain was retrieved from a study of CD8 T cells in Susac syndrome. This clonotype was observed once. When the RNA was reverse transcribed, random hexamers were used with an input of roughly 0.5 to 1 ug. The immunoSEQ assay covered 54 Vbeta and 13 Jbeta segments for CDR3. In TCRdb, the immunoSEQ multiplex PCR reads were re-called with MiXCR into one record per CDR3 protein. The data contain 110,000 or so distinct CDR3 sequences, around 90% of them singletons. Sequencing targeted TCR beta in T cells from blood (CD8+ and CD4+). The CDR3 sequence is 15 residues long. Trimming at V came to 6 bases and at J to 0 bases, leaving 8 bases not matched to a gene. The germline gives CDR1 SQVTM, CDR2 ANQGSEA.

This sequence joins TRBV29-1 and TRBJ1-5; 7 bases line up with TRBD1. The sample comprised CD4+ T cells from PBMCs. The clonotype originates from a human donor in good health. This CDR3 is CSVKLTGDSNQPQHF. DNA for the CDR3: TGCAGCGTGAAACTAACAGGGGATAGCAATCAGCCCCAGCATTTT.